One sample yielded the 23 T cell receptor beta chains listed below, sequenced in a study of shared clonotypes between healthy human individuals. Clones were sequenced by immunoSEQ multiplex PCR, and TCRdb holds only the in-frame ones, with some missing. The sample carries around 1,900,000 clones, 90% to 95% recorded once. Naive CD8 cells lacked CD45RO, underwent positive selection for CCR7 and left out terminally differentiated effector memory CD45RA+ cells. Sample: naive CD8+ T cells from PBMCs. The receptors were gathered from a young man in good health. Some clones in this sample may be carry-over from other donors' samples.

The V and J genes are TRBV28 and TRBJ2-5, with D maybe TRBD1 (5 bases). The CDR3 totals 14 residues. Looked up from germline, CDR1 is MDHEN and CDR2 is SYDVKM. The ends were cut back, 5 bases at V and 7 bases at J, with 17 bases in the middle. The CDR3 spells CASSSPQGPWTQYF. CDR3 nucleotide sequence: TGTGCCAGCAGTAGCCCCCAGGGCCCGTGGACCCAGTACTTC. The variable domain in full, with the rest retrieved from reference TRBV28 and TRBJ2-5, is DVKVTQSSRYLVKRTGEKVFLECVQDMDHENMFWYRQDPGLGLRLIYFSYDVKMKEKGDIPEGYSVSREKKERFSLILESASTNQTSMYLCASSSPQGPWTQYFGPGTRLLVL.

The chain has TRBV4-1 and TRBJ1-1; 8 nucleotides agree with TRBD1. The CDR3 spans 14 residues. With 4 bases clipped from V and 0 bases from J, the junction kept 1 base outside the gene matches. Looked up from germline, CDR1 is MGHRA and CDR2 is YSYEKL. For the CDR3, the DNA is TGCGCCAGCAGCCGGGGACAGGTGAACACTGAAGCTTTCTTT. It specifies CASSRGQVNTEAFF.

J is TRBJ2-3 and V is TRBV2, with 13 nucleotides matching TRBD2. The V gene's germline CDR1 is SNHLY and CDR2 FYNNEI. V trimming: 8 bases; J trimming: 0 bases; junction bases outside the gene matches: 11. The CDR3 is 18 residues long. The DNA for the CDR3 is TGTGCCAGCGGAACACTAGCGGGAGGGGACCTTAGCACAGATACGCAGTATTTT. Its protein product is CASGTLAGGDLSTDTQYF.

In regard to this clone: The sample contains more than one DNA sequence encoding this CDR3. The rearrangement uses TRBV27 and TRBJ2-7; TRBD1 aligns across 9 bases. The CDR3 contains 14 residues. Trimming took 6 bases from V and 3 from J; bases not matched to a gene: 6. Germline lookup yields CDR1 MNHEY and CDR2 SMNVEV (reference sequence). In DNA, the CDR3 is TGTGCCAGCAGCCCTAGGACAGGGGACTACGAGCAGTACTTC. This codes for CASSPRTGDYEQYF.

The gene calls are TRBV10-3 and TRBJ1-3, with D perhaps TRBD1 (5 bases). The CDR3 has 17 residues. The germline V gene encodes CDR1 ENHRY and CDR2 SYGVKD. V dropped 0 bases and J dropped 5 bases, with 17 bases sitting between them. CDR3 in amino acids: CAISESGAAASRNTIYF. CDR3 coding DNA: TGTGCCATCAGTGAGTCTGGGGCAGCGGCTAGTAGAAACACCATATATTTT.

To note about this clone: A much larger clone sits a single nucleotide away, making a read error possible. In the same sample, other DNA sequences code for this CDR3. The chain links TRBV27 to TRBJ1-5, with D possibly TRBD1 on 5 matching bases. The CDR3 is 14 amino acids. V lost 5 bases and J lost 1, with 9 bases in between. Germline-derived CDR1 and CDR2 are MNHEY and SMNVEV (reference sequence). Here the CDR3 reads CASSLRDSNQPQHF. The CDR3 DNA reads as TGTGCCAGCAGTCTACGGGACAGCAATCAGCCCCAGCATTTT.

This chain connects TRBV16 to TRBJ2-3, with 8 positions matching TRBD2. The CDR3 consists of 15 residues. Germline V gene data show CDR1 as KGHSY and CDR2 as FQNENV. The V and J ends lost 2 bases and 5 bases, in that order; junction bases with no gene match: 6. The DNA for the CDR3 is TGTGCCAGCAGCCAAACCGGGACTAGGGGAGATACGCAGTATTTT. As protein: CASSQTGTRGDTQYF.

Points on this clone: Other DNA sequences within the sample encode an identical CDR3. The CDR3 protein is CASRDYNEQFF. The CDR3 region has the DNA TGTGCCAGTAGGGACTACAATGAGCAGTTCTTC. J is TRBJ2-1 and V is TRBV19; D is undetermined. Looked up from germline, CDR1 is LNHDA and CDR2 is SQIVND (reference sequence). Trimming took 6 bases from V and 3 from J, leaving 3 bases between them. The CDR3 is 11 amino acids.

The chain joins TRBV19 to TRBJ1-5, with D possibly TRBD1 on 5 matching bases. Germline assignment: CDR1 LNHDA and CDR2 SQIVND (reference sequence). The V and J ends lost 1 base and 1 base respectively, with 14 bases between them. The CDR3 runs to 17 residues. The CDR3 spells CASSIALGHSSNQPQHF. Written as DNA, the CDR3 is TGTGCCAGTAGTATAGCCCTAGGACATTCGAGCAATCAGCCCCAGCATTTT.

In its sample, this clone was seen a few times. This chain links TRBV5-1 with TRBJ1-1; 12 bases map to TRBD1. The trim removed 0 bases at V and 11 bases at J, leaving 5 bases unmatched. CDR3 length: 14 amino acids. CDR1 and CDR2 (germline): SGHRS, YFSETQ. The CDR3 DNA is TGCGCCAGCAGCTTGGTAGGGACAGGGGGCGATGCTTTCTTT. It specifies CASSLVGTGGDAFF.

With regard to this clone: One base away lies a much larger clone, so this may be a sequencing read error. The chain uses TRBV2 and TRBJ2-2, with no clear D. V was trimmed by 7 bases and J by 0 bases, leaving 3 bases between them. The V gene's germline CDR1 is SNHLY and CDR2 FYNNEI. The CDR3 consists of 12 residues. CDR3 bases: TGTGCCAGCATCCCGAACACCGGGGAGCTGTTTTTT. Its translation: CASIPNTGELFF.

This clone was detected only a few times. The chain employs TRBV4-3 and TRBJ1-4; D might be TRBD1 (5 bases). Per germline, CDR1 LGHNA and CDR2 YSLEER. V was pared by 4 bases and J by 5 bases, with 11 bases between. This CDR3 contains 14 residues. Here the CDR3 reads CASSLGDGNEKLFF. The CDR3 region has the DNA TGCGCCAGCAGCCTCGGGGACGGGAATGAAAAACTGTTTTTT.

The genes are TRBV7-9 and TRBJ1-1, with unresolved D. Trimming shortened V by 5 bases and J by 6 bases, and 10 bases separated the two germline ends. The CDR3 extends over 12 amino acids. Germline lookup yields CDR1 SEHNR and CDR2 FQNEAQ (reference sequence). CDR3 sequence (DNA): TGTGCCAGCAGCCCCTTCTTGGCTGAAGCTTTCTTT. Residues: CASSPFLAEAFF.

A note on this clone: Other DNA variants within this sample encode the same CDR3. This chain links TRBV7-9 with TRBJ2-7; D might be TRBD1 or TRBD2, each matching 5 bases. The ends were cut back, 5 bases at V and 3 bases at J, with 11 bases in the middle. This CDR3 has 13 residues. Germline V gene sequence: CDR1 SEHNR, CDR2 FQNEAQ (reference sequence). The CDR3 DNA is TGTGCCAGCAGCCCAGGGACGGGCTACGAGCAGTACTTC. Amino acid sequence: CASSPGTGYEQYF.

This clone showed up just once. The rearrangement joins TRBV28 to TRBJ2-7, with a possible D match to TRBD2 (5 bases). The V and J ends lost 10 bases and 9 bases respectively, with 13 bases between them. The CDR3 extends over 10 amino acids. Per germline, CDR1 MDHEN and CDR2 SYDVKM. CDR3 residues: CATGVRSQYF. Written as DNA, the CDR3 is TGTGCCACCGGGGTGAGGTCGCAGTACTTC.

This clone has only a few counts. The chain recombines TRBV5-6 with TRBJ1-1; possible D gene TRBD1, 5 bases. CDR1 SGHDT and CDR2 YYEEEE come from the germline V gene. The CDR3 has 12 amino acids. The V end was cut by 4 bases, the J end by 5 bases, with 9 bases between. Written as DNA, the CDR3 is TGTGCCAGCAGCGTGGGGACGACTGAAGCTTTCTTT. Its protein is CASSVGTTEAFF.

The V gene is TRBV19, the J gene TRBJ2-1, with 14 nucleotides matching TRBD2. CDR1 is LNHDA, CDR2 SQIVND, per germline (reference sequence). The CDR3 has 16 amino acids. The ends lost 5 bases at V and 7 bases at J; junction bases unmatched: 7. This CDR3 is CASSVSGLAGENEQFF. The CDR3 DNA reads TGTGCCAGTAGTGTCTCGGGACTAGCGGGAGAAAATGAGCAGTTCTTC.

The chain carries TRBV27 and TRBJ2-7, with D tentatively TRBD1 or TRBD2 (5 bases each). Looked up from germline, CDR1 is MNHEY and CDR2 is SMNVEV (reference sequence). The CDR3 has 17 amino acids. Between the trimmed V and J ends, which lost 2 bases and 5 bases, there was a span of 22 bases. CDR3 sequence: CASSLRGARGGFHEQYF. The CDR3 nucleotides read TGTGCCAGCAGTTTACGGGGTGCTCGGGGCGGATTTCACGAGCAGTACTTC.

CDR3 in amino acids: CASSGRGEGTEAFF. The CDR3, as DNA: TGTGCCAGCAGTGGTAGGGGGGAGGGCACTGAAGCTTTCTTT. The rearrangement uses TRBV28 and TRBJ1-1; perhaps TRBD1 as D (6 bases). The V gene's germline CDR1 is MDHEN and CDR2 SYDVKM. Trimming removed 5 bases from V and 4 bases from J, with 14 bases in between. This CDR3 comprises 14 residues. Supplemented by reference TRBV28 and TRBJ1-1, the full variable domain reads DVKVTQSSRYLVKRTGEKVFLECVQDMDHENMFWYRQDPGLGLRLIYFSYDVKMKEKGDIPEGYSVSREKKERFSLILESASTNQTSMYLCASSGRGEGTEAFFGQGTRLTVV.

The chain has TRBV9 and TRBJ1-1; 7 bases are shared with TRBD1. With V trimmed by 0 bases and J by 2 bases, 13 bases remained unmatched. Germline lookup yields CDR1 SGDLS and CDR2 YYNGEE. There are 18 residues in the CDR3. This CDR3 is CASSVGGTVRARNTEAFF. DNA for the CDR3: TGTGCCAGCAGCGTAGGCGGGACAGTCAGGGCGAGAAACACTGAAGCTTTCTTT.

The chain couples TRBV19 to TRBJ1-5; 11 bases align to TRBD1. Germline CDR1 is LNHDA and CDR2 is SQIVND (reference sequence). Unmatched junction bases numbered 2, after V lost 3 bases and J lost 7 bases. The CDR3 totals 14 residues. CDR3 in amino acids: CASSIRTGGQPQHF. CDR3 coding DNA: TGTGCCAGTAGTATCCGGACAGGGGGCCAGCCCCAGCATTTT.

The CDR3 region has the DNA TGTGCCAGCAGCTTGGAGGGGTTGAACACTGAAGCTTTCTTT. Residues: CASSLEGLNTEAFF. This rearrangement joins TRBV7-9 to TRBJ1-1; D perhaps matches TRBD1 (5 bases). The CDR3 totals 14 residues. V lost 3 bases to trimming and J lost 0 bases, with 8 bases between them. The germline CDR1 and CDR2 sequences are SEHNR and FQNEAQ (reference sequence).

The V and J genes are TRBV9 and TRBJ2-5; D gene ambiguous. Trimming shortened V by 4 bases and J by 2 bases, and 18 bases separated the two germline ends. CDR1 and CDR2 (germline): SGDLS, YYNGEE. The CDR3 length is 16 residues. The CDR3 DNA sequence: TGTGCCAGCAGCCCCGATGAATTTTTGTGGCAAGAGACCCAGTACTTC. Encoded protein: CASSPDEFLWQETQYF.